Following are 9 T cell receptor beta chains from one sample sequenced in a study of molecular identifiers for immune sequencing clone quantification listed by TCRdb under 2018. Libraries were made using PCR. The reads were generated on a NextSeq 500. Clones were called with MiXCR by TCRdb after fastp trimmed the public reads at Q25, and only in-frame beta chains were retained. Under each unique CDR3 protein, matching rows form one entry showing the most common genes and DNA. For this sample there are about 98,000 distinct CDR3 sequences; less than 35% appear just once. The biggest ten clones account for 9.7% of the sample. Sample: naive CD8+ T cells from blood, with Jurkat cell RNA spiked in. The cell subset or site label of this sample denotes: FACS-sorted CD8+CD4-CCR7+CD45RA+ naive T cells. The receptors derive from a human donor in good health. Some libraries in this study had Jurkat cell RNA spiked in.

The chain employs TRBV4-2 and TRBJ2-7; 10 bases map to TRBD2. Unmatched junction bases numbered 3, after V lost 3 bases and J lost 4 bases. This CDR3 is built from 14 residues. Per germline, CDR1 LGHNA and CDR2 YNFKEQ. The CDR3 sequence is CASSQSSGSYEQYF. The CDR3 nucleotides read TGTGCCAGCAGCCAGTCTAGCGGGAGTTACGAGCAGTACTTC.

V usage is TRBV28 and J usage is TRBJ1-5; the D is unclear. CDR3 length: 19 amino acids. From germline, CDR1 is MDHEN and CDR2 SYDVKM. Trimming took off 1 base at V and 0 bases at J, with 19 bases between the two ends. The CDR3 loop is CASSLSLAVGEDSNQPQHF. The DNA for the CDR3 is TGTGCCAGCAGTTTATCGCTAGCGGTCGGGGAGGATAGCAATCAGCCCCAGCATTTT.

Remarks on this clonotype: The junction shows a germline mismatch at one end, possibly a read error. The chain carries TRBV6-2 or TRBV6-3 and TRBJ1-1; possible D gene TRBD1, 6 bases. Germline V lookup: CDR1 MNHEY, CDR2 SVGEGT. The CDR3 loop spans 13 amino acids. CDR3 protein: CDSSYGGLAEAFF. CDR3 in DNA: TGTGACAGCAGTTACGGGGGGCTGGCTGAAGCTTTCTTT.

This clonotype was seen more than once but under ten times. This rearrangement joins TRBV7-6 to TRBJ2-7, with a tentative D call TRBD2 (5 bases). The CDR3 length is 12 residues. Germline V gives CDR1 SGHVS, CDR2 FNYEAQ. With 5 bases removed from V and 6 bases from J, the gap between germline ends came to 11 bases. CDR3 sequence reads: CASSTGIREQYF. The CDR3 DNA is TGTGCCAGCAGCACCGGGATCCGCGAGCAGTACTTC.

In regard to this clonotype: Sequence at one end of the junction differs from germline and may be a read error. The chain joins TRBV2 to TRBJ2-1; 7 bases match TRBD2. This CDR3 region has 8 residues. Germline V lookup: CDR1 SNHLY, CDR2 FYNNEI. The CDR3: CASMGGYF. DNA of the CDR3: TGTGCCAGCATGGGAGGGTACTTC.

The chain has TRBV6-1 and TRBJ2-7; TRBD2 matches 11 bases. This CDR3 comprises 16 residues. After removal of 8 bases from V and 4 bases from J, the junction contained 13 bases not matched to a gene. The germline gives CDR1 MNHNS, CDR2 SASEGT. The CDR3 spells CASLDPTSGRDYEQYF. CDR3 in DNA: TGTGCCAGCTTAGACCCAACTAGCGGGAGAGATTACGAGCAGTACTTC.

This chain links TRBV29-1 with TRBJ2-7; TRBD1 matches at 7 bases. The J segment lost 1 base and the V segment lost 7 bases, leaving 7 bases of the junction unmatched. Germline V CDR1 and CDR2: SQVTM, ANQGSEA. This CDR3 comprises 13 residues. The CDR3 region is CSARTGWSYEQYF. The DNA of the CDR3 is TGCAGCGCAAGGACAGGATGGTCCTACGAGCAGTACTTC.

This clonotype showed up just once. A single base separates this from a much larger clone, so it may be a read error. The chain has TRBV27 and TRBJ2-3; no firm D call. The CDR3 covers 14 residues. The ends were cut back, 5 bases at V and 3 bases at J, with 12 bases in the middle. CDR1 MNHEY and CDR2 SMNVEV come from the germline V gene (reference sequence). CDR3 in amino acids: CASSPDKVTDTQYF. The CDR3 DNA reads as TGTGCCAGCAGTCCCGATAAAGTGACAGATACGCAGTATTTT.

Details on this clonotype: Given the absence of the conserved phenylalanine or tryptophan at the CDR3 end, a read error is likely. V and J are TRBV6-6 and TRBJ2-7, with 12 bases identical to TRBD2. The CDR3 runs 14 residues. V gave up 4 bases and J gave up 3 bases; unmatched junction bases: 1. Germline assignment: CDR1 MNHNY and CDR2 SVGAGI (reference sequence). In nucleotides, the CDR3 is TGTGCCAGCAGTTCTAGCGGGAGGGTCTACGAGCAGTACTCC. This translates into CASSSSGRVYEQYS.